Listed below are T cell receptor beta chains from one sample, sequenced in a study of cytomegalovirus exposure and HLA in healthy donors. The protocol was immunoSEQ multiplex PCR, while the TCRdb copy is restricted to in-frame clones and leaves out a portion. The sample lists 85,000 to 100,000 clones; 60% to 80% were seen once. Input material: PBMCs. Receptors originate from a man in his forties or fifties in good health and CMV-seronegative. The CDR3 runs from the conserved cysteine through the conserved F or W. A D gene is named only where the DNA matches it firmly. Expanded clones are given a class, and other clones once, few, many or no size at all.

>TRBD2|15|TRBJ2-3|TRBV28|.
CASRASGSRTDTQYF
TGTGCCAGCAGGGCTAGCGGGAGTCGCACAGATACGCAGTATTTT
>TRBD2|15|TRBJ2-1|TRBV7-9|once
CSSSVLAGSYNEQFF
TGTTCCAGCAGCGTACTAGCGGGATCCTACAATGAGCAGTTCTTC
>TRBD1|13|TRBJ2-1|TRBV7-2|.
CASSWDSYNEQFF
TGTGCCAGCAGCTGGGACAGTTACAATGAGCAGTTCTTC
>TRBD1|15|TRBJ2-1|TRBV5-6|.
CASNPGTGLYNEQFF
TGTGCCAGCAACCCTGGGACAGGCCTTTACAATGAGCAGTTCTTC
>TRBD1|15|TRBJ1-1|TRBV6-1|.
CASSSGTGGVAEAFF
TGTGCCAGCAGTTCCGGGACAGGGGGGGTTGCTGAAGCTTTCTTT
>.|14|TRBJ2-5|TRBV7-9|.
CASSNRDFQETQYF
TGTGCCAGCAGCAACCGGGACTTCCAAGAGACCCAGTACTTC
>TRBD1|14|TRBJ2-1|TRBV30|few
CAWSRTGTNNEQFF
TGTGCCTGGAGCCGGACAGGAACTAACAATGAGCAGTTCTTC
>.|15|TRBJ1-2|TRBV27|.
CASSFFQGTATGYTF
TGTGCCAGCAGTTTCTTTCAGGGGACGGCCACTGGCTACACCTTC
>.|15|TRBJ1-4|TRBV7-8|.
CASSLSRGANEKLFF
TGTGCCAGCAGCTTAAGCAGGGGAGCTAATGAAAAACTGTTTTTT
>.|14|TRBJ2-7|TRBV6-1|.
CASSETQGTDEQYF
TGTGCCAGCAGTGAAACACAGGGTACCGACGAGCAGTACTTC
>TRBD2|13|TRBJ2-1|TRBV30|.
CASLLGTRAEQFF
TGTGCCAGCCTTCTAGGGACTAGGGCTGAGCAGTTCTTC
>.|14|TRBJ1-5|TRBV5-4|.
CASSLAGTNQPQHF
TGTGCCAGCAGCTTGGCGGGGACAAATCAGCCCCAGCATTTT
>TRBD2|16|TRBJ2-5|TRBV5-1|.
CASSSGLAGTQETQYF
TGCGCCAGCAGCTCCGGACTAGCGGGTACCCAAGAGACCCAGTACTTC
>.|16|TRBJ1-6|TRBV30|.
CAWSVRGTTYNSPLHF
TGTGCCTGGAGTGTACGGGGGACTACATATAATTCACCCCTCCACTTT
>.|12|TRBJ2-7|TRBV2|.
CASKPGWYEQYF
TGTGCCAGCAAGCCAGGGTGGTACGAGCAGTACTTC
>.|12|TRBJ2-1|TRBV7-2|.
CASSLGGGPQFF
TGTGCCAGCAGCTTAGGAGGGGGTCCGCAGTTCTTC
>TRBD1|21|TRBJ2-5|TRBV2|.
CASSSQFKPGQTAGVQETQYF
TGTGCCAGCAGTTCGCAGTTCAAACCGGGACAGACTGCCGGTGTACAAGAGACCCAGTACTTC
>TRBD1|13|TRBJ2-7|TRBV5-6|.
CASSYDYRGEQYF
TGTGCCAGCAGCTATGATTACAGGGGGGAGCAGTACTTC
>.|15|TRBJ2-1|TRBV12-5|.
CASGLDNKEVDEQFF
TGTGCTAGTGGTTTGGATAACAAGGAGGTCGATGAGCAGTTCTTC
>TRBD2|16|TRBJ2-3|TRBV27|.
CASSLLSGGFTDTQYF
TGTGCCAGCAGCTTACTTAGCGGGGGGTTTACAGATACGCAGTATTTT
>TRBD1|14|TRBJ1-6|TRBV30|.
CAWSSGQGDSPLHF
TGTGCCTGGAGCTCTGGACAGGGCGATTCACCCCTCCACTTT
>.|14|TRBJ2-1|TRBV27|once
CASSRARSYNEQFF
TGTGCCAGCAGCAGGGCCCGCTCCTACAATGAGCAGTTCTTC
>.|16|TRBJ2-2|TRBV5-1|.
CASSPYRAIRTGELFF
TGCGCCAGCAGCCCCTACAGGGCGATCCGCACCGGGGAGCTGTTTTTT
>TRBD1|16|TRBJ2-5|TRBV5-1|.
CASSLVAGQGQETQYF
TGCGCCAGCAGCTTGGTGGCCGGACAGGGCCAAGAGACCCAGTACTTC